This TCR beta chain is from a study of control samples from healthy donors and cancer patients. The repertoire was sequenced with immunoSEQ multiplex PCR; TCRdb's copy has only in-frame clones and lacks some. The repertoire includes 150,000 to 200,000 clones, 85% to 95% of them detected once, and roughly 1.5% sits in the top ten. This CDR3 has 16 residues. Germline lookup yields CDR1 LNHDA and CDR2 SQIVND (reference sequence). The J segment lost 6 bases and the V segment lost 2 bases, leaving 9 bases of the junction unmatched. This TCR derives from a man aged 18 to 29 in good health. Input material: blood. The J gene is TRBJ1-5, the V gene TRBV19; TRBD1 agrees at 8 bases. The CDR3 sequence: CASSIKHRGLGQPQHF. The DNA for the CDR3 is TGTGCCAGTAGTATAAAGCACAGGGGGTTAGGTCAGCCCCAGCATTTT.